Listed below are T cell receptor beta chains from one sample, sequenced in a study of CD8+ T cells in alopecia areata. Here immunoSEQ multiplex PCR was the method, and the copy in TCRdb shows in-frame clones only, minus some. The table includes 110,000 or so clones, roughly 50% detected once. The sequencing used CD4+ T cells sorted from blood, collected at week 24, from a patient treated with tofacitinib. The receptors originated from a human donor with alopecia areata. Both conserved end residues are part of each CDR3. D genes are given only for firm matches. Only part of the rows carry a size: once, few, many, or a class if the clone is expanded.

D gene	clone size	V gene	CDR3 length	J gene	CDR3 protein	CDR3 DNA
.	.	TRBV4-1	17	TRBJ2-3	CASSQVRLAVSTDTQYF	TGCGCCAGCAGCCAAGTTCGGTTAGCGGTCAGCACAGATACGCAGTATTTT
.	few	TRBV2	11	TRBJ2-5	CASSAKETQYF	TGTGCCAGCAGCGCGAAAGAGACCCAGTACTTC
.	.	TRBV5-6	17	TRBJ1-4	CASSRQRIYATNEKLFF	TGTGCCAGCAGCCGACAGAGAATCTATGCAACTAATGAAAAACTGTTTTTT
TRBD1	.	TRBV25-1	15	TRBJ1-6	CASSEQGAQNSPLHF	TGTGCCAGCAGTGAACAGGGGGCTCAAAATTCACCCCTCCACTTT
.	.	TRBV29-1	14	TRBJ2-2	CSVTPGQNTGELFF	TGCAGCGTTACACCGGGACAGAACACCGGGGAGCTGTTTTTT
.	.	TRBV29-1	12	TRBJ2-7	CSALGLSYEQYF	TGCAGCGCCCTTGGATTGTCCTACGAGCAGTACTTC
TRBD1	.	TRBV29-1	12	TRBJ2-5	CSGGDRVETQYF	TGCAGCGGGGGGGACAGGGTAGAGACCCAGTACTTC
TRBD1	.	TRBV27	17	TRBJ2-7	CASGWKEGQASSYEQYF	TGTGCCAGCGGCTGGAAGGAAGGACAGGCGAGCTCCTACGAGCAGTACTTC
.	.	TRBV18	15	TRBJ1-5	CASSPATGGNQPQHF	TGTGCCAGCTCACCGGCGACGGGGGGCAATCAGCCCCAGCATTTT
TRBD1	.	TRBV5-1	15	TRBJ2-2	CASSTGGSYTGELFF	TGCGCCAGCAGCACAGGGGGGAGCTACACCGGGGAGCTGTTTTTT
.	.	TRBV5-6	14	TRBJ2-3	CASSLTRATDTQYF	TGTGCCAGCAGCTTGACCCGAGCAACAGATACGCAGTATTTT
.	few	TRBV29-1	13	TRBJ1-2	CSVDSLWGDGYTF	TGCAGCGTTGATTCACTCTGGGGCGACGGCTACACCTTC
.	.	TRBV30	14	TRBJ2-3	CAWMGDPMGDTQYF	TGTGCCTGGATGGGGGACCCCATGGGAGATACGCAGTATTTT
TRBD2	few	TRBV4-2	16	TRBJ2-5	CASSHGLASPQETQYF	TGTGCCAGCAGCCACGGACTAGCGAGCCCCCAAGAGACCCAGTACTTC
.	.	TRBV18	14	TRBJ2-3	CASSPYRSKDTQYF	TGTGCCAGCTCACCCTACAGGTCGAAAGATACGCAGTATTTT
.	.	TRBV5-4	14	TRBJ2-5	CASSLAESQETQYF	TGTGCCAGCAGCTTGGCCGAGAGCCAAGAGACCCAGTACTTC
TRBD2	.	TRBV10-3	15	TRBJ2-7	CAIGTSGGESREQYF	TGTGCCATCGGGACTAGCGGGGGCGAATCGCGGGAGCAGTACTTC
.	.	TRBV7-8	15	TRBJ2-1	CASSYQLSSYNEQFF	TGTGCCAGCAGCTACCAACTAAGCTCCTACAATGAGCAGTTCTTC
.	.	TRBV7-9	16	TRBJ1-6	CASSWTRVESNSPLHF	TGTGCCAGTTCGTGGACCCGAGTTGAGTCCAATTCACCCCTCCACTTT
.	.	TRBV2	11	TRBJ2-7	CASSSRYEQYF	TGTGCCAGCAGTAGCCGCTACGAGCAGTACTTC
.	.	TRBV25-1	12	TRBJ1-6	CASSDGDSPLHF	TGTGCCAGCAGTGACGGAGATTCACCCCTCCACTTT